The 22 T cell receptor beta chains listed next were all sequenced from one sample in a study of control samples from healthy donors and cancer patients. This table comes from immunoSEQ multiplex PCR, and its TCRdb copy is limited to in-frame clones, with some not included. The profile covers some 170,000 clones, with roughly 94% appearing a single time and 14% taken by the ten largest. Sequences were obtained from PBMCs. These receptors were obtained from a man between 60 and 75 years old with colorectal cancer.

This sequence joins TRBV4-3 and TRBJ1-4; no clear D. V was cut by 0 bases and J by 5 bases, with 16 bases left in between. Germline assignment: CDR1 LGHNA and CDR2 YSLEER. The CDR3 length is 17 residues. CDR3 coding DNA: TGCGCCAGCAGCCAAGACCCTGGTGGGCAGGTGAATGAAAAACTGTTTTTT. It codes for CASSQDPGGQVNEKLFF.

This clone was detected once. The V gene is TRBV20-1, the J gene TRBJ2-1, with D possibly matching TRBD1 (6 bases). The CDR3 is made up of 11 amino acids. The germline CDR1 and CDR2 sequences are DFQATT and SNEGSKA (reference sequence). V was pared by 3 bases and J by 8 bases, with 8 bases between. The CDR3 reads CSASRGDEQFF. CDR3 bases: TGCAGTGCTAGCAGGGGTGATGAGCAGTTCTTC.

The V gene is TRBV7-9, the J gene TRBJ1-3; D gene unclear. The CDR3 sequence is 16 residues long. CDR1 is SEHNR, CDR2 FQNEAQ, per germline (reference sequence). Trimming stripped 5 bases from V and 0 bases from J, with 14 bases between. CDR3 DNA sequence: TGTGCCAGCAGCCCTCCCCGCGGTCGCTCTGGAAACACCATATATTTT. This translates into CASSPPRGRSGNTIYF.

This clone appeared a single time. This chain links TRBV4-1 with TRBJ2-1; D is undetermined. The CDR3 covers 13 residues. Trimming took off 0 bases at V and 5 bases at J, with 5 bases between the two ends. Germline CDR1 is MGHRA and CDR2 is YSYEKL. CDR3 nucleotide sequence: TGCGCCAGCAGCCAAGATCTAGACAATGAGCAGTTCTTC. This translates into CASSQDLDNEQFF.

The chain combines TRBV5-6 with TRBJ1-6, with D unresolved. The CDR3 covers 15 residues. V dropped 4 bases and J dropped 13 bases, with 21 bases sitting between them. Germline CDR1 is SGHDT and CDR2 is YYEEEE. This CDR3 is CASSPVGSREGPLHF. The CDR3 coding sequence is TGTGCCAGCAGCCCGGTTGGGTCCAGAGAGGGTCCCCTCCACTTT.

CDR3 nucleotides: TGTGCCACCAGTGACCTGGACTGGCAATCCTACAATGAGCAGTTCTTC. Translation gives CATSDLDWQSYNEQFF. V gene TRBV24-1 combines with J gene TRBJ2-1; D is possibly TRBD2 (5 bases). The CDR3 covers 16 residues. CDR1 KGHDR and CDR2 SFDVKD come from the germline V gene. Trimming shortened V by 4 bases and J by 1 base, and 13 bases separated the two germline ends.

In DNA form, the CDR3 reads TGTGCCAGCAGTTCCCCATCAGGGGAGGGGTACGAGCAGTACTTC. Its protein is CASSSPSGEGYEQYF. The chain recombines TRBV27 with TRBJ2-7; D is possibly TRBD2 (7 bases). The CDR3 consists of 15 residues. Looked up from germline, CDR1 is MNHEY and CDR2 is SMNVEV (reference sequence). The V and J ends lost 4 bases and 4 bases respectively, with 17 bases between them.

The genes are TRBV7-2 and TRBJ2-2, with D maybe TRBD1 (5 bases). CDR1 and CDR2 (germline): SGHTA, FQGNSA. V lost 1 base to trimming and J lost 4 bases, with 7 bases between them. This CDR3 has 14 amino acids. The CDR3 DNA reads as TGTGCCAGCAGCTTAGGCAGGGTCACCGGGGAGCTGTTTTTT. This codes for CASSLGRVTGELFF.

The gene calls are TRBV5-4 and TRBJ2-7; D ambiguous. Trimming shortened V by 0 bases and J by 1 base, and 8 bases separated the two germline ends. This CDR3 has 14 residues. Germline lookup yields CDR1 SGHNT and CDR2 YYREEE (reference sequence). The CDR3 sequence is CASSLDGGSYEQYF. CDR3 coding DNA: TGTGCCAGCAGCTTGGACGGCGGATCCTACGAGCAGTACTTC.

This rearrangement joins TRBV19 to TRBJ1-3; no clear D gene. CDR1 and CDR2 (germline): LNHDA, SQIVND (reference sequence). This CDR3 has 15 residues. V lost 3 bases, J lost 2 bases, and 11 bases lay in between. The CDR3 region is CASSISGQPGNTIYF. The DNA of the CDR3 is TGTGCCAGTAGTATTTCGGGCCAGCCTGGAAACACCATATATTTT.

The chain couples TRBV10-3 to TRBJ2-7; 9 bases align to TRBD2. CDR3 size: 13 residues. The V gene end was trimmed by 3 bases and the J gene end by 6 bases; junction bases not matched to a gene: 3. Germline CDR1 and CDR2: ENHRY and SYGVKD. The CDR3 sequence: CAISEGTSLEQYF. CDR3 nucleotide sequence: TGTGCCATCAGTGAAGGGACTAGCCTCGAGCAGTACTTC.

The V gene is TRBV12-3 or TRBV12-4, the J gene TRBJ1-2; 11 bases are a match to TRBD1. V was pared by 3 bases and J by 8 bases, with 2 bases of the junction left unmatched. CDR3 length: 13 residues. The CDR3 is CASSLGQGGGYTF. The CDR3 DNA reads TGTGCCAGCAGTTTGGGACAGGGGGGAGGCTACACCTTC.

The V call is TRBV3-1 (or the pseudogene TRBV3-2), the J call TRBJ1-3; D uncertain. Germline V CDR1 and CDR2: LGHDT, YNNKEL (reference sequence). The CDR3 is made up of 14 amino acids. Deletions cut 2 bases from V and 3 bases from J, with 8 bases between. The CDR3, as DNA: TGTGCCAGCAGCCAAAATACAGATGGAAACACCATATATTTT. As protein: CASSQNTDGNTIYF.

V and J are TRBV3-1 (or the pseudogene TRBV3-2) and TRBJ2-5; D possibly corresponds to TRBD1 (6 bases). CDR3 length: 14 residues. Trimming took 3 bases from V and 5 from J, leaving 13 bases between them. The germline V gene has CDR1 LGHDT and CDR2 YNNKEL (reference sequence). CDR3 in amino acids: CASSQEDSGETQYF. In DNA, the CDR3 is TGTGCCAGCAGCCAGGAGGACAGTGGTGAGACCCAGTACTTC.

This CDR3 is CASRDEGSYEQYF. CDR3 DNA: TGTGCCAGCAGAGACGAAGGCTCCTACGAGCAGTACTTC. This chain uses TRBV12-3 or TRBV12-4 with TRBJ2-7; no clear D. Trimming took 6 bases from V and 0 from J, leaving 9 bases between them. This CDR3 is built from 13 residues.

This chain links TRBV4-1 with TRBJ2-7; D is ambiguous. Germline assignment: CDR1 MGHRA and CDR2 YSYEKL. The CDR3 contains 15 residues. Trimming stripped 2 bases from V and 0 bases from J, with 11 bases between. The CDR3 sequence is CASSQSTDGSYEQYF. The CDR3 DNA is TGCGCCAGCAGCCAATCAACGGACGGCTCCTACGAGCAGTACTTC.

The chain is built from TRBV5-1 and TRBJ2-2; 11 nucleotides match TRBD1. CDR3 size: 15 residues. The germline V gene encodes CDR1 SGHRS and CDR2 YFSETQ. Losses at the gene ends were 4 bases for V and 4 bases for J; bases not matched to a gene: 3. CDR3 bases: TGCGCCAGCAGCGCGGGGACAGGGGGCACCGGGGAGCTGTTTTTT. Residues: CASSAGTGGTGELFF.

The chain carries TRBV6-1 and TRBJ1-2; D is perhaps TRBD1 (5 bases). Trimming removed 1 base from V and 5 bases from J, with 14 bases in between. CDR1 and CDR2 (germline): MNHNS, SASEGT. This CDR3 region has 15 residues. The CDR3 reads CASSEGGTPGYGYTF. The CDR3 DNA follows: TGTGCCAGCAGTGAAGGGGGCACGCCCGGGTATGGCTACACCTTC.

The gene calls are TRBV5-4 and TRBJ2-2, with D perhaps given as TRBD1 or TRBD2 (6 bases each). Germline lookup yields CDR1 SGHNT and CDR2 YYREEE (reference sequence). V was shortened by 0 bases and J by 7 bases, with 13 bases between the two germline ends. The CDR3 consists of 15 residues. This chain's CDR3 is CASSLEGGYGGELFF. The CDR3 DNA reads TGTGCCAGCAGCTTGGAGGGGGGCTACGGCGGGGAGCTGTTTTTT.

The chain recombines TRBV7-8 with TRBJ2-7, with 10 bases fitting TRBD1. The CDR3 totals 15 residues. Trimming took 0 bases from V and 4 from J; bases not matched to a gene: 3. The germline gives CDR1 SGHVS, CDR2 FQNEAQ. In DNA, the CDR3 is TGTGCCAGCAGCTTAGCGGGGACAGGGGAGTACGAGCAGTACTTC. Protein sequence: CASSLAGTGEYEQYF. Combining the CDR3 with reference TRBV7-8 and TRBJ2-7 gives the whole variable domain GAGVSQSPRYKVAKRGQDVALRCDPISGHVSLFWYQQALGQGPEFLTYFQNEAQLDKSGLPSDRFFAERPEGSVSTLKIQRTQQEDSAVYLCASSLAGTGEYEQYFGPGTRLTVT.

The V and J genes are TRBV11-2 and TRBJ2-5, with 8 bases lining up with TRBD2. Unmatched junction bases numbered 8, after V lost 4 bases and J lost 4 bases. The germline gives CDR1 SGHAT, CDR2 FQNNGV. This CDR3 is built from 15 residues. DNA for the CDR3: TGTGCCAGCAGCTCGGGAGGACTAGCTGGAGAGACCCAGTACTTC. It is translated as CASSSGGLAGETQYF.

Concerning this clone: The sample contains more than one DNA sequence encoding this CDR3. The DNA for the CDR3 is TGTGCCAGCAGCTTGCTAGCGGGGGGGGACACAGATACGCAGTATTTT. This gives the protein CASSLLAGGDTDTQYF. The chain carries TRBV11-2 and TRBJ2-3; 12 positions match TRBD2. With V trimmed by 3 bases and J by 2 bases, 3 bases remained unmatched. CDR1 is SGHAT, CDR2 FQNNGV, per germline. This CDR3 region has 16 residues.